The T cell receptor (beta chain) described here comes from a study of blood T cell repertoires in COVID-19. Study-wide background: There were acute and convalescent COVID-19 samples, and they came from the United States, Italy and Spain. Sample material is recorded as cDNA or gDNA derived from T cells, B-cell-depleted T cells, or PBMCs.

Profiled with immunoSEQ multiplex PCR; TCRdb holds only in-frame clones, not every one. Here the sample spans fewer than 150,000 clones, almost 90% being singletons. The CDR3 contains 16 residues. Trimming cost V 6 bases and J 0 bases; bases outside gene matches: 8. Germline V gives CDR1 ENHRY, CDR2 SYGVKD. This sequence was found in a man in his fifties with active or convalescent COVID-19. The specimen was peripheral blood. The genes are TRBV10-3 and TRBJ1-5; TRBD1 agrees at 7 bases. The CDR3: CAIRSRQGNSNQPQHF. The CDR3 DNA sequence: TGTGCCATCAGGTCGCGACAGGGAAATAGCAATCAGCCCCAGCATTTT.